The 26 T cell receptor beta chains below were found in one sample sequenced in a study of control samples from healthy donors and cancer patients (dated by TCRdb to the early 2020s). Libraries were built with the immunoSEQ multiplex PCR assay. The table comes from immuneACCESS by way of TCRdb, which keeps in-frame sequences with V and J called. Part of the clones is missing from these tables; in studies checked, under half for an unresolved V gene and the rest for unknown reasons. The sample table lists 150,000 or so clones, around nine tenths of them with a count of one. About 1.7% of the sample is in the top ten clones. The sample consisted of blood. These receptors were collected from a man aged 18 to 30 in good health.

The chain has TRBV6-4 and TRBJ2-7; D gene ambiguous. Trimming left V 2 bases short and J 6 bases short, with 8 bases between. Germline V gene data show CDR1 as MRHNA and CDR2 as SNTAGT. CDR3 length equals 12 residues. The CDR3 sequence is CASSDGGSEQYF. The CDR3 DNA reads as TGTGCCAGCAGTGACGGCGGATCCGAGCAGTACTTC.

The CDR3 coding sequence is TGTGCCACCAGCGGCAAGGGGGACTTGGATACGCAGTATTTT. Amino acids: CATSGKGDLDTQYF. V is TRBV15 and J is TRBJ2-3, with D possibly called TRBD1 or TRBD2 (6 bases each). This CDR3 comprises 14 residues. V was shortened by 5 bases and J by 6 bases, with 15 bases between the two germline ends. CDR1 and CDR2 from the germline V gene are LNHNV and YYDKDF (reference sequence).

CDR3 sequence reads: CASSPLGFTSTDTQYF. The CDR3 DNA reads TGTGCCAGCTCACCACTGGGGTTCACTAGCACAGATACGCAGTATTTT. This chain uses TRBV18 with TRBJ2-3; D uncertain. This CDR3 contains 16 residues. Deletions cut 1 base from V and 0 bases from J, with 11 bases between. Germline V gives CDR1 KGHSH, CDR2 LQKENI.

There are a few counts of this clone. The chain carries TRBV19 and TRBJ1-1, with D possibly being TRBD1 (6 bases). This CDR3 is built from 16 residues. The V gene's germline CDR1 is LNHDA and CDR2 SQIVND (reference sequence). Deletions cut 6 bases from V and 0 bases from J, with 17 bases between. CDR3 nucleotide sequence: TGTGCCAGTAGCCATCCGAGGGGGGCAGTGAACACTGAAGCTTTCTTT. This translates into CASSHPRGAVNTEAFF.

Worth noting for this clone: The sample contains more than one DNA sequence encoding this CDR3. V and J are TRBV20-1 and TRBJ1-1; D may be TRBD1 (5 bases). The CDR3 consists of 11 residues. Deletions cut 6 bases from V and 1 base from J, with 6 bases between. Germline CDR1 DFQATT, CDR2 SNEGSKA (reference sequence). The CDR3: CSAGGNTEAFF. The CDR3 nucleotides are TGCAGTGCGGGGGGGAACACTGAAGCTTTCTTT.

CDR3 region: CASSYAGAGNTIYF. The CDR3 region has the DNA TGTGCCAGCAGTTACGCGGGGGCTGGAAACACCATATATTTT. This chain connects TRBV6-5 to TRBJ1-3, with D maybe TRBD1 (5 bases). V was clipped by 2 bases and J by 2 bases, with 7 bases between them. The CDR3 loop spans 14 amino acids. CDR1 is MNHEY, CDR2 SVGAGI, per germline.

J is TRBJ1-2 and V is TRBV7-2; 10 positions agree with TRBD1. Germline CDR1 SGHTA, CDR2 FQGNSA. This CDR3 comprises 17 residues. With 5 bases clipped from V and 8 bases from J, the junction kept 17 bases outside the gene matches. The CDR3 loop reads CASSGKGQGTGAGGYTF. The CDR3, as DNA: TGTGCCAGCAGCGGAAAGGGACAGGGGACAGGCGCTGGCGGCTACACCTTC. The full variable domain, completed using reference TRBV7-2 and TRBJ1-2, is GAGVSQSPSNKVTEKGKDVELRCDPISGHTALYWYRQSLGQGLEFLIYFQGNSAPDKSGLPSDRFSAERTGGSVSTLTIQRTQQEDSAVYLCASSGKGQGTGAGGYTFGSGTRLTVV.

This sequence joins TRBV6-2 or TRBV6-3 and TRBJ2-5; D is uncertain. Per germline, CDR1 MNHEY and CDR2 SVGEGT. This CDR3 is built from 12 residues. V was clipped by 2 bases and J by 4 bases, with 5 bases between them. This chain's CDR3 is CASSYRPETQYF. The CDR3 region has the DNA TGTGCCAGCAGTTACCGGCCAGAGACCCAGTACTTC.

In its sample, this clone was seen once. This chain connects TRBV7-3 to TRBJ2-1; D may correspond to TRBD1 or TRBD2 (6 bases each). Germline V gene sequence: CDR1 SGHTA, CDR2 FQGTGA. The CDR3 is made up of 15 amino acids. V was clipped by 5 bases and J by 0 bases, with 11 bases between them. CDR3 DNA sequence: TGTGCCAGCAGCAAAGGGGGGAGCTCCTACAATGAGCAGTTCTTC. Its protein is CASSKGGSSYNEQFF.

The rearrangement joins TRBV18 to TRBJ2-7, with 7 bases lining up with TRBD1. The CDR3 contains 17 residues. The trim removed 3 bases at V and 3 bases at J, leaving 14 bases unmatched. Germline V CDR1 and CDR2: KGHSH, LQKENI. The CDR3 DNA is TGTGCCAGCTCACCTGGGCTAGGGGGCTCAGTCGACTACGAGCAGTACTTC. Translated: CASSPGLGGSVDYEQYF.

This clone was picked up a small number of times. The chain combines TRBV18 with TRBJ2-3; D might be TRBD2 (6 bases). The CDR3 has 15 amino acids. The ends were cut back, 1 base at V and 0 bases at J, with 8 bases in the middle. Germline CDR1 is KGHSH and CDR2 is LQKENI. DNA for the CDR3: TGTGCCAGCTCACCACAACTAGCTAGCACAGATACGCAGTATTTT. It encodes CASSPQLASTDTQYF.

V gene TRBV3-1 (or the pseudogene TRBV3-2) combines with J gene TRBJ1-4, with D unresolved. CDR1 and CDR2 (germline): LGHDT, YNNKEL (reference sequence). This CDR3 has 15 amino acids. The ends were cut back, 4 bases at V and 8 bases at J, with 17 bases in the middle. This CDR3 is CASSPPYAEGEKLFF. CDR3 sequence (DNA): TGTGCCAGCAGCCCGCCCTACGCAGAAGGCGAAAAACTGTTTTTT.

In this sample, this clone turned up once. Here the CDR3 reads CASSQGQGAYEQYF. The CDR3 DNA sequence: TGTGCCAGCAGCCAAGGGCAGGGGGCCTACGAGCAGTACTTC. The chain has TRBV4-2 and TRBJ2-7; 7 nucleotides align to TRBD1. The CDR3 has 14 amino acids. Germline V gives CDR1 LGHNA, CDR2 YNFKEQ. V was clipped by 1 base and J by 2 bases; unmatched bases: 2.

The sample holds one count of this clone. This chain uses TRBV3-1 (or the pseudogene TRBV3-2) with TRBJ2-5; the D is unclear. The V gene's germline CDR1 is LGHDT and CDR2 YNNKEL (reference sequence). The CDR3 runs 14 residues. V gave up 1 base and J gave up 6 bases, with 12 bases separating them. Here the CDR3 DNA reads TGTGCCAGCAGCCAAGTTATGGGTGGGAAGACCCAGTACTTC. It is translated as CASSQVMGGKTQYF.

This chain connects TRBV5-4 to TRBJ2-5; no reliable D call. Between the trimmed V and J ends, which lost 4 bases and 3 bases, there was a span of 16 bases. This CDR3 region has 15 residues. Per germline, CDR1 SGHNT and CDR2 YYREEE (reference sequence). Here the CDR3 DNA reads TGTGCCAGCAGCCCCCGGAATTTGGCCAAAGAGACCCAGTACTTC. It is translated as CASSPRNLAKETQYF. Complete variable domain (other parts from reference TRBV5-4 and TRBJ2-5): ETGVTQSPTHLIKTRGQQVTLRCSSQSGHNTVSWYQQALGQGPQFIFQYYREEENGRGNFPPRFSGLQFPNYSSELNVNALELDDSALYLCASSPRNLAKETQYFGPGTRLLVL.

The gene calls are TRBV28 and TRBJ2-3; the match to TRBD2 covers 14 bases. The CDR3 has 16 residues. Unmatched junction bases numbered 5, after V lost 5 bases and J lost 4 bases. Per the germline V gene, CDR1 is MDHEN and CDR2 is SYDVKM. CDR3 nucleotides: TGTGCCAGCAGTGGGGGACTAGCGGGGGTCCCAGATACGCAGTATTTT. Protein sequence: CASSGGLAGVPDTQYF.

The chain links TRBV24-1 to TRBJ1-2; 8 bases are a match to TRBD1. V lost 3 bases and J lost 8; bases outside the gene matches: 4. The germline gives CDR1 KGHDR, CDR2 SFDVKD. This CDR3 has 13 residues. In DNA form, the CDR3 reads TGTGCCACCAGTGATGACAGGGGCGACGGCTACACCTTC. Encoded protein: CATSDDRGDGYTF.

V is TRBV28 and J is TRBJ2-5; TRBD1 aligns across 8 bases. V gave up 6 bases and J gave up 2 bases; unmatched junction bases: 8. The CDR3 covers 15 residues. Germline V CDR1 and CDR2: MDHEN, SYDVKM. Here the CDR3 reads CASRGQALGQETQYF. CDR3 DNA sequence: TGTGCCAGCAGGGGACAGGCATTAGGGCAAGAGACCCAGTACTTC. Full variable domain (missing parts from reference TRBV28 and TRBJ2-5): DVKVTQSSRYLVKRTGEKVFLECVQDMDHENMFWYRQDPGLGLRLIYFSYDVKMKEKGDIPEGYSVSREKKERFSLILESASTNQTSMYLCASRGQALGQETQYFGPGTRLLVL.

V usage is TRBV29-1 and J usage is TRBJ1-1; perhaps TRBD1 as D (6 bases). This CDR3 comprises 12 residues. Germline loops: CDR1 SQVTM, CDR2 ANQGSEA. V was cut by 4 bases and J by 6 bases, with 12 bases left in between. CDR3 nucleotides: TGCAGCGTTGCCAAGGGGGATCCTGAAGCTTTCTTT. Translated: CSVAKGDPEAFF.

The V and J genes are TRBV5-6 and TRBJ1-5; the D gene is possibly TRBD1 (6 bases). The CDR3 spans 13 residues. Germline CDR1 SGHDT, CDR2 YYEEEE. V lost 4 bases and J lost 7, with 12 bases in between. CDR3 residues: CASSPQGRQPQHF. The CDR3 DNA reads as TGTGCCAGCAGCCCGCAGGGGAGGCAGCCCCAGCATTTT.

This clone is a singleton in its sample. This chain joins TRBV7-2 and TRBJ1-1; weak D call: TRBD1 (5 bases). The V gene's germline CDR1 is SGHTA and CDR2 FQGNSA. This CDR3 has 16 amino acids. The V and J ends lost 5 bases and 0 bases respectively, with 16 bases between them. CDR3 in DNA: TGTGCCAGCAGCAAGGGACCTCGAGCCATGAACACTGAAGCTTTCTTT. Its protein product is CASSKGPRAMNTEAFF.

The chain joins TRBV3-1 (or the pseudogene TRBV3-2) to TRBJ2-3, with 7 bases fitting TRBD1. The V gene's germline CDR1 is LGHDT and CDR2 YNNKEL (reference sequence). This CDR3 spans 15 amino acids. With 2 bases clipped from V and 1 base from J, the junction kept 3 bases outside the gene matches. The CDR3 nucleotides are TGTGCCAGCAGCCAAACCGGGACAGGCACAGATACGCAGTATTTT. Translating it yields CASSQTGTGTDTQYF.

J is TRBJ2-7 and V is TRBV29-1; tentative D call: TRBD2 (5 bases). The CDR3 spans 12 residues. Germline V gene lookup returns CDR1 SQVTM and CDR2 ANQGSEA. Trimming left V 4 bases short and J 0 bases short, with 7 bases between. The CDR3: CSVGGNSYEQYF. The CDR3 DNA reads TGCAGCGTTGGAGGGAACTCCTACGAGCAGTACTTC.

This chain links TRBV11-2 with TRBJ2-5; D remains unclear. This CDR3 is built from 14 residues. V dropped 1 base and J dropped 1 base, with 7 bases sitting between them. Per germline, CDR1 SGHAT and CDR2 FQNNGV. The CDR3 here is CASSLGPTQETQYF. The CDR3 DNA sequence: TGTGCCAGCAGCTTAGGGCCGACCCAAGAGACCCAGTACTTC. The entire variable domain, with the rest obtained from reference TRBV11-2 and TRBJ2-5, is as follows: EAGVAQSPRYKIIEKRQSVAFWCNPISGHATLYWYQQILGQGPKLLIQFQNNGVVDDSQLPKDRFSAERLKGVDSTLKIQPAKLEDSAVYLCASSLGPTQETQYFGPGTRLLVL.

The V and J genes are TRBV3-1 (or the pseudogene TRBV3-2) and TRBJ1-6; D unresolved. The CDR3 covers 12 residues. Germline loops: CDR1 LGHDT, CDR2 YNNKEL (reference sequence). Trimming cost V 0 bases and J 9 bases, with 3 bases left between them. CDR3 residues: CASSQDLSPLHF. In DNA, the CDR3 is TGTGCCAGCAGCCAAGACCTTTCACCCCTCCACTTT.

This clone was seen only once. The rearrangement uses TRBV5-4 and TRBJ2-3; TRBD2 is a possible D gene (7 bases). This CDR3 spans 18 amino acids. Deletions cut 4 bases from V and 2 bases from J, with 23 bases between. CDR1 is SGHNT, CDR2 YYREEE, per germline (reference sequence). The CDR3 spells CASSVARGAGAITDTQYF. The CDR3 DNA reads as TGTGCCAGCAGCGTAGCCCGAGGGGCGGGGGCGATCACAGATACGCAGTATTTT.